A single T cell receptor beta chain is shown here with its context. Its recognized antigen is unknown. No much larger clone is present one base from it, and per-base qualities are unavailable. The same CDR3 is also encoded by other DNA sequences in this sample. This sample stems from a study of shared clonotypes between healthy human individuals (dated by TCRdb to the early 2020s). Notes on the research overall: A few men and two women, aged 18 to 49 years, made up the cohort. For each donor, three plates each were used for CD4 naive and CD4 memory, two plates were used for CD8 naive, and one plate was used for CD8 memory. To estimate repertoire size and how much clonotype sharing occurs between individuals, the study deeply sequenced the blood TCR repertoires of roughly 5 healthy adults. To increase sequencing depth and limit assay-specific biases, TCR repertoire library preparation and sequencing were carried out by different laboratories using diverse techniques. Each donor's leukapheresis produced roughly between roughly 0.85 and 10 billion PBMCs. On the study overall, not on this receptor specifically: Incomplete sequencing was indicated by rarefaction of sorted-subset datasets, despite the large sequencing depth. The small number of donors limited the genetic and exposure-history diversity represented. Pairwise subsampling indicated that sequencing depth was expected to affect the degree of clonotype sharing among donors. Sampling was limited to blood, and TCR repertoires in tissue likely differ from TCR repertoires in blood. Clonotypes shared by all four sorted-subset donors showed higher generation probabilities than non-shared clonotypes. Sharing across several donors was observed for around 5% of naive CD4, over 3% of naive CD8, 2% to 2.5% of memory CD4, and around 0.4% of memory CD8 clonotypes. Naive subsets generally had larger estimated clonotype richness than memory subsets.

Using the deep immunoSEQ assay, TCR CDR3 regions were amplified from genomic DNA by multiplex PCR. Extracted genomic DNA from each cell subset was spread evenly across all wells of several immunoSEQ 96-well plates, with each plate serving as a replicate. For sorted subsets, each replicate PCR was loaded with roughly 200 ng genomic DNA, equivalent to 32,000 or so T cell genomes. The purified libraries were quantified using a Qubit 3.0 fluorometer, sized with a Bioanalyzer 2100, and then quantified again using the KAPA Library Quantification kit. Every immunoSEQ 96-well plate was sequenced on a separate single-read 150-cycle Illumina NextSeq 550 flow cell. In the paper's pipeline: Because the immunoSEQ output held only junctional sequences and lacked quality scores, the filtering could not match the filtering applied to full-length reads. Sequences were annotated with PyIR, a Python wrapper for IgBLAST v1.9, and V/J genes and CDR3 were assigned using IMGT germline references. Reads were filtered out if the reads had weak V/J assignments (E-value above 1e-6), no CDR3, stop codons, out-of-frame junctions, or ambiguous translated residues. V3J clonotypes were defined as sequences sharing the same inferred V gene, J gene, and CDR3 amino acid sequence. Percentage overlap between repertoires was calculated by dividing the number of shared unique clonotypes by the size of the smaller repertoire. Three approaches were used to assess repertoire richness: RTK rarefaction, the Chao1 estimator, and Recon v2.1 estimates of unobserved clonotypes. Generation probabilities for all TCRbeta clonotypes obtained by the gDNA method from a handful of donors were computed using OLGA. TCRdb carries this immuneACCESS record with in-frame sequences only. Its versions omit some clonotypes, under half of them owing to an unresolved V gene in the studies checked, with the rest unexplained. D and trimming come from the DNA, and the V and J calls and clone size come from that table. Present in this sample are some 800,000 clones, nearly 95% of which were seen just once. The ten largest clones capture around 24% of the sample.

Deletion took 3 bases off V and 2 bases off J, with a span of 5 bases between the germline ends. Sequences MNHEY (CDR1) and SMNVEV (CDR2) are obtained from the germline V gene (reference sequence). The CDR3 contains 13 residues, cysteine and phenylalanine counted. Only the CDR3 portion is preserved as DNA: 39 bases, with reading frame beginning at the first base. CD8 naive samples were obtained by positive selection for CCR7 among CD45RO-negative cells, yielding a CD45RA+CCR7+ population from which TemRA cells were excluded. The donors were healthy, HIV-negative adults with no recently reported acute infections or vaccinations. Every donor was a Caucasian adult residing in Nashville, Tennessee, USA. Blood was collected by leukapheresis, and PBMCs were isolated by Ficoll-Histopaque density gradient centrifugation and then cryopreserved in liquid nitrogen vapor phase. Analytical flow cytometry was used to check the purity and quantity of each magnetically sorted T cell population. Genomic DNA was isolated from every sorted fraction and measured by UV absorbance on a Nanodrop 2000c.

Sequenced sample: naive CD8+ T cells sorted from blood. The cell subset or site label corresponds to: CD45RA+CCR7+. The origin of this receptor is a man in his thirties or forties in good health. The chain joins TRBV27 to TRBJ2-1; confidence is insufficient to name the D gene. The sequenced DNA is TGTGCCAGCAGTTTTGGGACCTACAATGAGCAGTTCTTC. This encodes CASSFGTYNEQFF.